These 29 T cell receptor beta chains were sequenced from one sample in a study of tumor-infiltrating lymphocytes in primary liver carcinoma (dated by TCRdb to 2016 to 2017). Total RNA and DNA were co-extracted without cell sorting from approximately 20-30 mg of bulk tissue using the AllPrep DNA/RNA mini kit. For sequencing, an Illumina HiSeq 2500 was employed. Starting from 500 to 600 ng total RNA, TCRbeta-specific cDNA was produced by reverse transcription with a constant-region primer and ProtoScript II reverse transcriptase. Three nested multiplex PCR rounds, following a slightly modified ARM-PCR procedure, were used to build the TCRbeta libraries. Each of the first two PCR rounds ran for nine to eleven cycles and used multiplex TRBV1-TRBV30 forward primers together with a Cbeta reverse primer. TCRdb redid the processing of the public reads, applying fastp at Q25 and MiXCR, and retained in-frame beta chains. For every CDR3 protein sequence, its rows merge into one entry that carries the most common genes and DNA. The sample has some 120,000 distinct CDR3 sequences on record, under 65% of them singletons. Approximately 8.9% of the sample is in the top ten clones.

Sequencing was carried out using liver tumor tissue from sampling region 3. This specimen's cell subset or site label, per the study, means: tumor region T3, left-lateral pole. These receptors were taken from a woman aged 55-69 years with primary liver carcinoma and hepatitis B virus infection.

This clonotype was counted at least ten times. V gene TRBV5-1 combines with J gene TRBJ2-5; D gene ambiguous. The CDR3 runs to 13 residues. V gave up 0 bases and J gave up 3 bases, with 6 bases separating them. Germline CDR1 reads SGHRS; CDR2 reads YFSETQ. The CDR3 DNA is TGCGCCAGCAGCTTGGGGGCGAAAGAGACCCAGTACTTC. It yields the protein CASSLGAKETQYF.

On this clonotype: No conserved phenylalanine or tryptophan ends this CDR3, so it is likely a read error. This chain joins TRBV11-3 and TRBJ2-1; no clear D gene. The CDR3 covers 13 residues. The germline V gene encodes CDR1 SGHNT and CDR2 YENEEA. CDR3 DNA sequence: TGTGTCAACAGCTTACGAGGCTACAATGAGCAGTTCTGC. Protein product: CVNSLRGYNEQFC.

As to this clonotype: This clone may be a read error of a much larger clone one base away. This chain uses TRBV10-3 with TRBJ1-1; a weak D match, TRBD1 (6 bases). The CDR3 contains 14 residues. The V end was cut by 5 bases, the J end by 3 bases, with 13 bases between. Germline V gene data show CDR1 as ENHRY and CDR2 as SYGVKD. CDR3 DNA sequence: TGTGCCATCAGTAAGCACGGGGGCGACACTGAAGCTTTCTTT. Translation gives CAISKHGGDTEAFF.

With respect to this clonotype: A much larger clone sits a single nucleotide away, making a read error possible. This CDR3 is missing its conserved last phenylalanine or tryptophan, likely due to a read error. The CDR3 DNA reads TGCAGCGCCACTAGTACAGACGAGCAGTACCTC. This gives the protein CSATSTDEQYL. The chain uses TRBV29-1 and TRBJ2-7; D is possibly TRBD2 (5 bases). The CDR3 covers 11 residues. Germline CDR1 reads SQVTM; CDR2 reads ANQGSEA. V dropped 7 bases and J dropped 5 bases, with 12 bases sitting between them.

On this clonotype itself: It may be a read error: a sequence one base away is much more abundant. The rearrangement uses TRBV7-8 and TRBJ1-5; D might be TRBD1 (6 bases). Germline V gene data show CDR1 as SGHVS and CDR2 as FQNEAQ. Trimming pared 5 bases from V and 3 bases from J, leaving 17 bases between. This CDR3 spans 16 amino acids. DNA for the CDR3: TGTGCCAGCAGCGGATCACGTGGGGACACCAATCAGCCCCAGCATTTT. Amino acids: CASSGSRGDTNQPQHF.

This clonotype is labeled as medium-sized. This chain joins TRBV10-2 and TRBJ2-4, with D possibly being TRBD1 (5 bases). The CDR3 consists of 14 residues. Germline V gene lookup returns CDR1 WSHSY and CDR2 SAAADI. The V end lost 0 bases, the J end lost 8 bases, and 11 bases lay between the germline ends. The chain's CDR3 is CASSESRGWDIQYF. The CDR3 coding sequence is TGCGCCAGCAGTGAGTCAAGGGGATGGGACATTCAGTACTTC.

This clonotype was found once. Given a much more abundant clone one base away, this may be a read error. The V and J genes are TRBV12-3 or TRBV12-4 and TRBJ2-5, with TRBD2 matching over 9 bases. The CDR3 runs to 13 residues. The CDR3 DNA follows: TGTGCCAGCAGTGCGGGGGGGCCAGAGACCCAGCACTTC. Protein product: CASSAGGPETQHF.

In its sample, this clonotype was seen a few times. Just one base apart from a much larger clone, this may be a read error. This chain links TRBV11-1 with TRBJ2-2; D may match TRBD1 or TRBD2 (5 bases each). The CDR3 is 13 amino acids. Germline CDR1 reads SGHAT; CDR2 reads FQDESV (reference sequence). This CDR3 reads CDSQGEGTGELSF. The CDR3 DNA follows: TGTGACAGCCAAGGGGAAGGTACCGGGGAGCTGTCTTTT.

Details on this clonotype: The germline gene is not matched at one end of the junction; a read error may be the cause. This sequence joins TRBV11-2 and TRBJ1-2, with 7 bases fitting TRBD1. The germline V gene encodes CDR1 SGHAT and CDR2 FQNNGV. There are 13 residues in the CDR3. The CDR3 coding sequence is TGTGCCAGCAACTTAGCAGGGGGGTATGGATACACCTTC. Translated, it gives CASNLAGGYGYTF.

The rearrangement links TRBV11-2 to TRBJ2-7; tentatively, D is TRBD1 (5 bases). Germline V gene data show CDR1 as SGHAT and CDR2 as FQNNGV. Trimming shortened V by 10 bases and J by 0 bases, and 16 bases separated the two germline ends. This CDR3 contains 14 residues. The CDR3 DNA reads TGTGCCAACAGGTCTAATAGGAACTCCTACGAGCAGTACTTC. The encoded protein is CANRSNRNSYEQYF.

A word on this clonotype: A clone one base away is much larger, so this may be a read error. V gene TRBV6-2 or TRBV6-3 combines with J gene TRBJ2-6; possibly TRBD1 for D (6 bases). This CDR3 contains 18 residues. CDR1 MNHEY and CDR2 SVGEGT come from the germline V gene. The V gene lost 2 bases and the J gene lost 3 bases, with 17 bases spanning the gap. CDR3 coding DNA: TGTGCCAGCAGTTACGTGCAGGGGTTCCCCTTTGGGGCCAACGTCCTGACTTTC. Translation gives CASSYVQGFPFGANVLTF.

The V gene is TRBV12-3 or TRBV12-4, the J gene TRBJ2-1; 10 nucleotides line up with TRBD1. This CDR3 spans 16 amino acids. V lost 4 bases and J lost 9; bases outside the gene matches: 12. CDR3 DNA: TGTGCCAGCAGTTCCGGCCCCGACAGGGGGCTCGTTGAGCAGTTCTTC. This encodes CASSSGPDRGLVEQFF.

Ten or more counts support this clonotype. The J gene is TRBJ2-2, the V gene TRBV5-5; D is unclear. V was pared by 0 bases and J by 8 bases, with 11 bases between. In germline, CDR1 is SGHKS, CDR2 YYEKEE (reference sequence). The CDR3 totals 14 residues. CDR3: CASSLDSFSGELFF. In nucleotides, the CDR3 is TGTGCCAGCAGCTTGGACAGTTTTTCTGGGGAGCTGTTTTTT. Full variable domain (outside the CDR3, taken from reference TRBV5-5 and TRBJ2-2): DAGVTQSPTHLIKTRGQQVTLRCSPISGHKSVSWYQQVLGQGPQFIFQYYEKEERGRGNFPDRFSARQFPNYSSELNVNALLLGDSALYLCASSLDSFSGELFFGEGSRLTVL.

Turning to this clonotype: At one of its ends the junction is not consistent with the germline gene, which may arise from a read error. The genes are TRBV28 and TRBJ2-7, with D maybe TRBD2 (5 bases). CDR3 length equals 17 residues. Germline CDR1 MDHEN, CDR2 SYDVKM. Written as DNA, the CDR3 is TGTGCCAGCAGTTTCTTACGGCTAGCCGAAGACTCCTACGAGCAGCACTTC. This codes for CASSFLRLAEDSYEQHF.

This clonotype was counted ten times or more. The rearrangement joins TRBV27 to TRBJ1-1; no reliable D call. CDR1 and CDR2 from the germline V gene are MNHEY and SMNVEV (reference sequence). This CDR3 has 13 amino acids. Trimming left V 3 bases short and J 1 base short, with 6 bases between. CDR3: CASSLGQNTEAFF. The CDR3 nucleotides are TGTGCCAGCAGTTTGGGCCAGAACACTGAAGCTTTCTTT.

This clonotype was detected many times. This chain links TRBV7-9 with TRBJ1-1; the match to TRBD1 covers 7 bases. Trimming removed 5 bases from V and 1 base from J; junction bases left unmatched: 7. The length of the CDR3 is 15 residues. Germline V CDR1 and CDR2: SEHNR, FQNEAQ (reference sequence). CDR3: CASSPGGTANTEAFF. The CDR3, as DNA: TGTGCCAGCAGCCCAGGGGGGACAGCGAACACTGAAGCTTTCTTT.

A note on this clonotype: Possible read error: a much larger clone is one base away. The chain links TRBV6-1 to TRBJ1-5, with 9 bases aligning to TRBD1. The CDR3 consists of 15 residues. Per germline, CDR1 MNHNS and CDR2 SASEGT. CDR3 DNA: TGTGTCAGCACCCGAACGGGACAGGGTCGTCAGCCCCAGCATTTT. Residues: CVSTRTGQGRQPQHF.

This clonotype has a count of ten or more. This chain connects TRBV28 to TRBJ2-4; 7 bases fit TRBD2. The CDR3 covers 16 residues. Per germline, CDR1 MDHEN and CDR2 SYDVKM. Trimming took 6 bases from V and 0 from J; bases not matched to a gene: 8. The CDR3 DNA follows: TGTGCCAGCAGCGAGTCTAGCGGAAGAGCCAAAAACATTCAGTACTTC. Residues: CASSESSGRAKNIQYF.

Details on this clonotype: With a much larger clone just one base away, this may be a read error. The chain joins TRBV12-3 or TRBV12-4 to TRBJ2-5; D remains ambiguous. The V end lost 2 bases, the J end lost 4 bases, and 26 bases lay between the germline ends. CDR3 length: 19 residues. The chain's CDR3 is CASSLMDWLPPHPVETQYF. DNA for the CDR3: TGTGCCAGCAGTTTAATGGATTGGCTCCCCCCCCACCCTGTAGAGACCCAGTACTTC.

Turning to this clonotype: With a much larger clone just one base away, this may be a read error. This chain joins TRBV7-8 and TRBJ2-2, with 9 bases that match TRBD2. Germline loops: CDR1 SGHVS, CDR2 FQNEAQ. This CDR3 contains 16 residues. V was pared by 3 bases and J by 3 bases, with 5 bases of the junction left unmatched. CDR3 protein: CASSFSGRRDTGELFF. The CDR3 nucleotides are TGTGCCAGCAGCTTTAGCGGGAGAAGGGACACCGGGGAGCTGTTTTTT.

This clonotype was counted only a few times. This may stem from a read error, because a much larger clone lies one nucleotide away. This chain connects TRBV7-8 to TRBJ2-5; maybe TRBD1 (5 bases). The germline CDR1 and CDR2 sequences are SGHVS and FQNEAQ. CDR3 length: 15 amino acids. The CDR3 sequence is CASSLVQGWQETQCF. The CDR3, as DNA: TGTGCCAGCAGCTTAGTGCAGGGTTGGCAAGAGACCCAGTGCTTC.

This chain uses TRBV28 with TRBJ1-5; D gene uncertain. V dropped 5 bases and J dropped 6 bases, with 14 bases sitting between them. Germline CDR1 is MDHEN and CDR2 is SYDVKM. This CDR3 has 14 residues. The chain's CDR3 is CASSLHGNSQPQHF. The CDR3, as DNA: TGTGCCAGCAGTCTACACGGCAATAGTCAGCCCCAGCATTTT.

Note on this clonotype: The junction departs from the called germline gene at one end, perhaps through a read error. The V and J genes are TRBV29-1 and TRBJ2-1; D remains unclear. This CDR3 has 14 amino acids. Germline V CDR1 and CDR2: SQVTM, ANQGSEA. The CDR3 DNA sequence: TGCAATGTTCCAGCGAGGAGCTCCCACAATGAGCAGTTCTTC. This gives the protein CNVPARSSHNEQFF.

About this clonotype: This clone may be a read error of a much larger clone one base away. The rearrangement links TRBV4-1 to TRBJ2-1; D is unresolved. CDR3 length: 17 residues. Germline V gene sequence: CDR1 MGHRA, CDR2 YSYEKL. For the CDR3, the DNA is TGCGCCAGCAGCCAAGGTCTCACTATTTGGGGTGAGAATGAGCAGGTCTTC. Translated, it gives CASSQGLTIWGENEQVF.

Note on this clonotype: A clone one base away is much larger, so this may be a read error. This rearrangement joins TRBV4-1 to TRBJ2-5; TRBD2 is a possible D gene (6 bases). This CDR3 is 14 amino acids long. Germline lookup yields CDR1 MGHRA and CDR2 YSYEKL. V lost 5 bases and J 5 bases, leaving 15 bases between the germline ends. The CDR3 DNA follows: TGCGCCAGCAGCGAGCGCGTCCGGGAGGAGACCCAGTACTTC. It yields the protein CASSERVREETQYF.

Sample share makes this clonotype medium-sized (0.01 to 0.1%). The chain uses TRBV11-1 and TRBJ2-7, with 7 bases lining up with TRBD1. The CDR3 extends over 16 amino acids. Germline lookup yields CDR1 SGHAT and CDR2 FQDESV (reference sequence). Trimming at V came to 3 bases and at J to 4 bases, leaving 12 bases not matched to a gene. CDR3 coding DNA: TGTGCCAGCAGCTTCAGGCCCACAGGGGCCCTTTACGAGCAGTACTTC. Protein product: CASSFRPTGALYEQYF.

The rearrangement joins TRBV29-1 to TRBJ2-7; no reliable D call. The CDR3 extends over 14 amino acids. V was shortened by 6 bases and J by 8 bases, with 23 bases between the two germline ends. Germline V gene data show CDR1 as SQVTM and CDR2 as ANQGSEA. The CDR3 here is CSVTEETTYDQQYF. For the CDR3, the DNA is TGCAGCGTGACGGAAGAAACCACCTACGACCAGCAGTACTTC.

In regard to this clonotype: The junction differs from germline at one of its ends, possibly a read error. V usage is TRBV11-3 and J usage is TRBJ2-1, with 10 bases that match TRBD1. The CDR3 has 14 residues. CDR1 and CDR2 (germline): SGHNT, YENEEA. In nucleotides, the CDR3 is TGTGCCGGCAGCCAGTTTGGGACAGGGGAAAGGCAGTTTTTC. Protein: CAGSQFGTGERQFF.

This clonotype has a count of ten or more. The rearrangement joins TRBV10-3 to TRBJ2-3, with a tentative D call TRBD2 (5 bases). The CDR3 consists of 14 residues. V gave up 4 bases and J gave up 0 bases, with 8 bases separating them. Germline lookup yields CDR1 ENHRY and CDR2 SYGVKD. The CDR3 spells CAISVATSTDTQYF. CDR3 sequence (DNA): TGTGCCATCAGTGTAGCGACAAGCACAGATACGCAGTATTTT.